Listed here is a single T cell receptor beta chain. Sequenced by immunoSEQ multiplex PCR; TCRdb stores in-frame clones only, minus some. The sample holds 51,000 or so clones, roughly 90% seen once. The record originates from a study of radiotherapy plus CTLA-4 blockade in lung cancer. Across the whole study: Among enrolled patients, 15% to 20% responded and about 30% achieved disease control.

Patients had chemo-refractory metastatic non-small-cell lung cancer and received focal radiation plus CTLA-4 blockade that used ipilimumab. The CDR3 contains 11 residues. In germline, CDR1 is LGHNT, CDR2 FRNRAP. This specimen consisted of peripheral blood, obtained from a patient treated with radiotherapy plus ipilimumab. The V call is TRBV12-5, the J call TRBJ2-5; the D is unclear. The tail of the sequence fits TRBJ2-7 better, so the J call may be wrong. This TCR derives from a human donor with non-small cell lung cancer whose response to radiotherapy plus ipilimumab could not be evaluated. The CDR3 DNA follows: TGTGCTAGTGGTATGGGGTACGAGCAGTACTTC. Its protein product is CASGMGYEQYF.